The 16 T cell receptor beta chains given below trace back to one sample, sequenced in a study of TIL therapy for anti-PD-1-resistant metastatic lung cancer. This was the immunoSEQ v3 assay. Assay: immunoSEQ multiplex PCR; the TCRdb copy retains only in-frame clones and omits some. Found here are 50,000 to 60,000 clones, about 81% of them singletons; the top ten hold less than 3%. Regarding time point: pre-treatment sample, taken before nivolumab and TIL therapy. Here the sequenced sample was blood, taken at baseline. The source of these receptors is a person between 30 and 79 years old with non-small cell lung cancer.

V usage is TRBV28 and J usage is TRBJ1-2; TRBD1 agrees at 12 bases. The CDR3 length is 16 residues. Looked up from germline, CDR1 is MDHEN and CDR2 is SYDVKM. Trimming cost V 6 bases and J 5 bases; bases outside gene matches: 10. Here the CDR3 DNA reads TGTGCCAGCAGGGCTCCCGGGACAGGGGGCGGTTATGGCTACACCTTC. Translation gives CASRAPGTGGGYGYTF.

This chain joins TRBV7-2 and TRBJ2-3; 14 bases match TRBD2. The CDR3 length is 16 residues. Losses at the gene ends were 5 bases for V and 10 bases for J; bases not matched to a gene: 11. The germline V gene has CDR1 SGHTA and CDR2 FQGNSA. CDR3 DNA: TGTGCCAGCAGCCCCCCTCGGGGACTAGCGGGGGTTCCGCAGTATTTT. It encodes CASSPPRGLAGVPQYF.

The rearrangement uses TRBV30 and TRBJ2-6; D gene uncertain. Germline V gives CDR1 GTSNPN, CDR2 SVGIG (reference sequence). Trimming cost V 1 base and J 1 base, with 11 bases left between them. CDR3 length: 16 residues. The CDR3 coding sequence is TGTGCCTGGAGTGCAATAACCGGGTCTGGGGCCAACGTCCTGACTTTC. It is translated as CAWSAITGSGANVLTF.

This chain connects TRBV5-8 to TRBJ2-7; weak D call: TRBD2 (6 bases). The CDR3 runs 16 residues. Looked up from germline, CDR1 is SGHTS and CDR2 is YDEGEE. V lost 2 bases to trimming and J lost 0 bases, with 15 bases between them. The CDR3 loop reads CASSFVAGSPSYEQYF. The CDR3 DNA sequence: TGTGCCAGCAGCTTTGTCGCGGGATCGCCCTCCTACGAGCAGTACTTC.

This chain joins TRBV3-1 (or the pseudogene TRBV3-2) and TRBJ2-1; no clear D. Germline V gene sequence: CDR1 LGHDT, CDR2 YNNKEL (reference sequence). V was shortened by 1 base and J by 0 bases, with 10 bases between the two germline ends. The CDR3 length is 16 residues. The CDR3 protein is CASSQVFRSSYNEQFF. The CDR3 nucleotides are TGTGCCAGCAGCCAAGTGTTCCGGAGCTCCTACAATGAGCAGTTCTTC.

This rearrangement joins TRBV9 to TRBJ1-6; tentative D call: TRBD1 (5 bases). Trimming took off 4 bases at V and 5 bases at J, with 10 bases between the two ends. In germline, CDR1 is SGDLS, CDR2 YYNGEE. The CDR3 has 14 amino acids. The chain's CDR3 is CASSKTDNNSPLHF. CDR3 DNA: TGTGCCAGCAGCAAGACAGATAATAATTCACCCCTCCACTTT.

This chain connects TRBV19 to TRBJ1-5, with D perhaps TRBD1 (6 bases). The CDR3 has 14 amino acids. CDR1 is LNHDA, CDR2 SQIVND, per germline (reference sequence). Trimming took off 5 bases at V and 3 bases at J, with 11 bases between the two ends. The CDR3, as DNA: TGTGCCAGTAGTTCCAGGGGAATCAATCAGCCCCAGCATTTT. It yields the protein CASSSRGINQPQHF.

The chain has TRBV30 and TRBJ1-2; D is possibly TRBD1 (6 bases). This CDR3 is 14 amino acids long. Between the trimmed V and J ends, which lost 3 bases and 0 bases, there was a span of 11 bases. From germline, CDR1 is GTSNPN and CDR2 SVGIG (reference sequence). CDR3: CAWRQGPSNYGYTF. CDR3 in DNA: TGTGCCTGGAGGCAGGGGCCCTCTAACTATGGCTACACCTTC.

V usage is TRBV28 and J usage is TRBJ2-7, with 9 bases that match TRBD2. The germline gives CDR1 MDHEN, CDR2 SYDVKM. J was trimmed by 2 bases and V by 0 bases; bases with no gene match: 8. CDR3 length equals 17 residues. For the CDR3, the DNA is TGTGCCAGCAGTTTATGGGAGTTAGCGGGAGATACCTACGAGCAGTACTTC. Translation: CASSLWELAGDTYEQYF.

This clone was seen once. The DNA for the CDR3 is TGTGCCACCACATACGGGGGGAGCTCCTACGAGCAGTACTTC. This translates into CATTYGGSSYEQYF. This chain uses TRBV24-1 with TRBJ2-7; TRBD2 aligns across 7 bases. CDR3 length: 14 amino acids. Germline V gene data show CDR1 as KGHDR and CDR2 as SFDVKD. V shed 8 bases and J 0 bases; nucleotides not matched to a gene: 6.

J is TRBJ1-2 and V is TRBV5-1; D is unclear. CDR3 size: 14 residues. Germline assignment: CDR1 SGHRS and CDR2 YFSETQ. The ends were cut back, 0 bases at V and 6 bases at J, with 12 bases in the middle. CDR3 nucleotide sequence: TGCGCCAGCAGCTTGGGGAGGGCGGACGATGGCTACACCTTC. It yields the protein CASSLGRADDGYTF.

This clone was picked up a small number of times. The chain joins TRBV13 to TRBJ1-3, with 7 positions matching TRBD1. V shed 4 bases and J 0 bases; nucleotides not matched to a gene: 3. Germline values: CDR1 PRHDT, CDR2 FYEKMQ (reference sequence). The CDR3 runs to 15 residues. CDR3 DNA sequence: TGTGCCAGCAGCTCGGGACAGCTCTCTGGAAACACCATATATTTT. It yields the protein CASSSGQLSGNTIYF.

This chain uses TRBV6-2 or TRBV6-3 with TRBJ1-5; 12 bases are a match to TRBD1. The CDR3 spans 16 residues. J lost 7 bases, V lost 6 bases, and 10 bases had no gene match. The germline V gene encodes CDR1 MNHEY and CDR2 SVGEGT. The CDR3 sequence: CASSPRGQGAGQPQHF. Written as DNA, the CDR3 is TGTGCCAGCAGCCCTCGGGGACAGGGGGCAGGGCAGCCCCAGCATTTT.

The gene calls are TRBV3-1 (or the pseudogene TRBV3-2) and TRBJ2-1; TRBD2 matches at 9 bases. With V trimmed by 4 bases and J by 4 bases, 8 bases remained unmatched. Germline CDR1 LGHDT, CDR2 YNNKEL (reference sequence). The CDR3 is 16 amino acids. Written as DNA, the CDR3 is TGTGCCAGCAGCCCTCAAGCGGGGGGATTTTACAATGAGCAGTTCTTC. This translates into CASSPQAGGFYNEQFF.

This clone was picked up one time. V usage is TRBV7-2 and J usage is TRBJ2-7, with 12 bases identical to TRBD2. V lost 2 bases and J lost 3; bases outside the gene matches: 5. This CDR3 is 16 amino acids long. CDR1 is SGHTA and CDR2 is FQGNSA in the germline V gene. The CDR3 DNA sequence: TGTGCCAGCAGCTTACTCCTGACTAGCGGGGGCTACGAGCAGTACTTC. Its protein product is CASSLLLTSGGYEQYF.

This rearrangement joins TRBV5-4 to TRBJ1-6; a possible D gene is TRBD1 (5 bases). Per germline, CDR1 SGHNT and CDR2 YYREEE (reference sequence). Trimming took 3 bases from V and 13 from J, leaving 20 bases between them. The CDR3 loop spans 15 amino acids. This CDR3 reads CASSYVGRGSFPLHF. The CDR3 DNA is TGTGCCAGCAGCTACGTGGGACGAGGGTCATTCCCCCTCCACTTT.